This T cell receptor (beta chain) was observed in a study of human T cells and chemical hapten exposure. At the level of the study: Minor volume differences among pooled libraries chiefly drove per-sample TCR yield variation. General study findings and limits: Significantly more large CDR3 similarity clusters were formed by expanded TCRs than by controls.

Time point denoted: patch test 2, 6 weeks after DPC sensitization. Noted treatment: therapeutic diphenylcyclopropenone sensitization with weekly scalp DPC. In the library, unique molecular identifiers were attached to individual cDNA molecules. TCRdb reanalysed the RACE reads using MiXCR and keeps one entry per CDR3 protein. This sample carries nearly 55,000 distinct CDR3 sequences, 8.5% to 10% of them seen once, and the ten largest clones take approximately 1.8%. V was shortened by 2 bases and J by 2 bases, with 9 bases between the two germline ends. The CDR3 extends over 14 amino acids. Germline assignment: CDR1 SGHTA and CDR2 FQGNSA. This clonotype was seen at least ten times. Its antigen is unidentified.

The chain employs TRBV7-2 and TRBJ1-1, with D maybe TRBD1 (5 bases). Sample: whole blood, taken in connection with sensitization to the hapten diphenylcyclopropenone (DPC). The TCR sequence derives from a woman aged 45 to 65 with alopecia areata. Some clones in this sample may be carry-over from other donors' samples. This CDR3 is CASSLRGVNTEAFF. The DNA for the CDR3 is TGTGCCAGCAGCTTACGAGGGGTTAACACTGAAGCTTTCTTT.